This TCR beta chain is drawn from a study of cytomegalovirus exposure and HLA in healthy donors. Notes on the study in general: Previously analyzed data showed that most TCR beta V segments were productive at a frequency of about 90% or about 30%.

The PCR used 60 Vbeta and 13 Jbeta primers. Some clones are missing from TCRdb's copy, which holds only in-frame ones; the method was immunoSEQ multiplex PCR. Among around 270,000 clones listed, roughly 80% were seen once. This clone was found once. Its matching antigen is unknown. The V end lost 4 bases, the J end lost 4 bases, and 5 bases lay between the germline ends. This CDR3 is built from 11 residues. Germline CDR1 SSHAT, CDR2 FNYEAQ (reference sequence). Sample: PBMCs. The chain has TRBV7-7 and TRBJ2-7; D ambiguous. The sequence derives from a girl aged 2-10 years in good health and CMV-seronegative. CDR3 DNA sequence: TGTGCCAGCAGCTCCCGTTACGAGCAGTACTTC. This sequence encodes CASSSRYEQYF.